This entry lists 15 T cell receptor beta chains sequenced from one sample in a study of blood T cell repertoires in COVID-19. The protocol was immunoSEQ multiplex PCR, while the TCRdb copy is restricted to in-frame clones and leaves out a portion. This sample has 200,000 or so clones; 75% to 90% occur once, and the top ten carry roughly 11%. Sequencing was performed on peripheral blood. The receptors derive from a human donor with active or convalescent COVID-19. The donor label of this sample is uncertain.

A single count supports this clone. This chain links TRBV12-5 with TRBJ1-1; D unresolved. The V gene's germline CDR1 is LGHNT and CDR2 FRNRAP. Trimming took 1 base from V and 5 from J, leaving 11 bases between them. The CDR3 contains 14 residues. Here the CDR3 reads CASGLEIRGTEAFF. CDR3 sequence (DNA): TGTGCTAGTGGTTTGGAAATTCGCGGAACTGAAGCTTTCTTT.

In DNA, the CDR3 is TGTGCTAGTGGTTTGTACGGGGGAAACTATAACTATGGCTACACCTTC. Translating gives CASGLYGGNYNYGYTF. The V and J genes are TRBV12-5 and TRBJ1-2; tentative D call: TRBD1 (5 bases). CDR1 and CDR2 (germline): LGHNT, FRNRAP. CDR3 size: 16 residues. V was pared by 2 bases and J by 1 base, with 14 bases between.

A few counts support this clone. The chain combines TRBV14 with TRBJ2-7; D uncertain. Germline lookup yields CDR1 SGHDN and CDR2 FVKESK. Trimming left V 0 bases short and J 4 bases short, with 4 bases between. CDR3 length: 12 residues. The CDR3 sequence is CASSQDPYEQYF. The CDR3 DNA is TGTGCCAGCAGCCAAGACCCTTACGAGCAGTACTTC.

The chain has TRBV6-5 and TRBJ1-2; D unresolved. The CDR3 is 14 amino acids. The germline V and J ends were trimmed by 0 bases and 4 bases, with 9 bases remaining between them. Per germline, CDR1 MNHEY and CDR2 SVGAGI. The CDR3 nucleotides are TGTGCCAGCAGTTACTCGATCAGTCCCTATGGCTACACCTTC. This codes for CASSYSISPYGYTF.

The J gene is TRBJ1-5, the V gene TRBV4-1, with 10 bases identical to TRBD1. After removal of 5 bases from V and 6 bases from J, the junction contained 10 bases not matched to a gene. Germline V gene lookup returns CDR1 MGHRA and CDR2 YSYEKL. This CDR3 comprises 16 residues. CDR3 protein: CASSFRDRGVGQPQHF. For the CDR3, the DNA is TGCGCCAGCAGCTTCCGGGACAGGGGAGTAGGTCAGCCCCAGCATTTT.

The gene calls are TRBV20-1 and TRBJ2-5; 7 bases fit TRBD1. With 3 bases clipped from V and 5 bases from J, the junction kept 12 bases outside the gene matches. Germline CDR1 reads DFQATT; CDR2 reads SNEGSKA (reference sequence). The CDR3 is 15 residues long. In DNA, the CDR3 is TGCAGTGCTAGTATTAGGGGGCGATCGAAGGAGACCCAGTACTTC. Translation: CSASIRGRSKETQYF.

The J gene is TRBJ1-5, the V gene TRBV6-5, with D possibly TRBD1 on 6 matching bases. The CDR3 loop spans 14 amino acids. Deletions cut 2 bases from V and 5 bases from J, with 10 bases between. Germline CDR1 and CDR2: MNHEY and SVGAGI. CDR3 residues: CASSYGGGHQPQHF. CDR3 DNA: TGTGCCAGCAGTTACGGCGGGGGGCATCAGCCCCAGCATTTT.

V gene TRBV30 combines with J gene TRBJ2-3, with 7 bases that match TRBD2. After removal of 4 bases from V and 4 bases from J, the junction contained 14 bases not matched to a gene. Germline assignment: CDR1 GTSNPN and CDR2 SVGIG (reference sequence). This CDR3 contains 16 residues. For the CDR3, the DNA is TGTGCCTGGAAGCGGGGAGCTTCCTCCAGGGCAGATACGCAGTATTTT. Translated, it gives CAWKRGASSRADTQYF.

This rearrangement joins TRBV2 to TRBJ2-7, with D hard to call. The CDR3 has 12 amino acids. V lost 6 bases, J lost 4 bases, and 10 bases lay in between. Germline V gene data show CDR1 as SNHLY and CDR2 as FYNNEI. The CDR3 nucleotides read TGTGCCAGCAGGACACCGTTATACGAGCAGTACTTC. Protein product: CASRTPLYEQYF.

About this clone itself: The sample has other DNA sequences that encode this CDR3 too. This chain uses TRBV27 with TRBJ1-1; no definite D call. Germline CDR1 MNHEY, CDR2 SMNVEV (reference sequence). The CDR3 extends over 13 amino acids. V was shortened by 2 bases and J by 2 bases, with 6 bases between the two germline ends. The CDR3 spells CASSLSRNTEAFF. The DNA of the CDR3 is TGTGCCAGCAGTTTAAGTAGAAACACTGAAGCTTTCTTT.

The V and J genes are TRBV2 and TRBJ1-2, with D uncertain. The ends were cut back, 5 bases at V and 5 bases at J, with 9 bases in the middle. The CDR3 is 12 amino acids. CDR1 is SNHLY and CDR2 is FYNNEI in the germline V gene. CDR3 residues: CASSTEMYGYTF. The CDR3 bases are TGTGCCAGCAGTACAGAGATGTATGGCTACACCTTC.

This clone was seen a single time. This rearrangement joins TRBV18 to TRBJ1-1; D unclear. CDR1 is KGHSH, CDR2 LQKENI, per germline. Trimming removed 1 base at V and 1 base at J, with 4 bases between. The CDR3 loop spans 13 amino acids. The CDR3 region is CASSPRENTEAFF. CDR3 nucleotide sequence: TGTGCCAGCTCACCACGAGAGAACACTGAAGCTTTCTTT. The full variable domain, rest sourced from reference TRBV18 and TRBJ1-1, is NAGVMQNPRHLVRRRGQEARLRCSPMKGHSHVYWYRQLPEEGLKFMVYLQKENIIDESGMPKERFSAEFPKEGPSILRIQQVVRGDSAAYFCASSPRENTEAFFGQGTRLTVV.

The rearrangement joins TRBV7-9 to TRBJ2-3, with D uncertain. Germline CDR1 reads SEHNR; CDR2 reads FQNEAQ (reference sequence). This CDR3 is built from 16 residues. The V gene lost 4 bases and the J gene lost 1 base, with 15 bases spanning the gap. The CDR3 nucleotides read TGTGCCAGCAGCTCACCCTCCGACTGGGGCACAGATACGCAGTATTTT. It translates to CASSSPSDWGTDTQYF. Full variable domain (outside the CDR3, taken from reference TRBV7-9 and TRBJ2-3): DTGVSQNPRHKITKRGQNVTFRCDPISEHNRLYWYRQTLGQGPEFLTYFQNEAQLEKSRLLSDRFSAERPKGSFSTLEIQRTEQGDSAMYLCASSSPSDWGTDTQYFGPGTRLTVL.

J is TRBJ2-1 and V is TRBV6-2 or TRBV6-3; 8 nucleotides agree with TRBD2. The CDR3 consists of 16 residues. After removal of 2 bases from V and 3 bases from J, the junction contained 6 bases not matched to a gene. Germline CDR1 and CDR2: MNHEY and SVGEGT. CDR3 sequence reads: CASSYGGGKIYNEQFF. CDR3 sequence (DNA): TGTGCCAGCAGTTACGGCGGGGGGAAGATCTACAATGAGCAGTTCTTC.

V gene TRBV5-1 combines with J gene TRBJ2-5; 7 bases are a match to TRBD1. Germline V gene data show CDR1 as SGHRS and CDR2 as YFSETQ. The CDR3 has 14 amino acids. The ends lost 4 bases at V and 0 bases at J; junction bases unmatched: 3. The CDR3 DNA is TGCGCCAGCAGCCCACAGGGGAACCAAGAGACCCAGTACTTC. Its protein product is CASSPQGNQETQYF. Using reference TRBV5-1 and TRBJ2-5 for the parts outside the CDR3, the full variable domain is KAGVTQTPRYLIKTRGQQVTLSCSPISGHRSVSWYQQTPGQGLQFLFEYFSETQRNKGNFPGRFSGRQFSNSRSEMNVSTLELGDSALYLCASSPQGNQETQYFGPGTRLLVL.